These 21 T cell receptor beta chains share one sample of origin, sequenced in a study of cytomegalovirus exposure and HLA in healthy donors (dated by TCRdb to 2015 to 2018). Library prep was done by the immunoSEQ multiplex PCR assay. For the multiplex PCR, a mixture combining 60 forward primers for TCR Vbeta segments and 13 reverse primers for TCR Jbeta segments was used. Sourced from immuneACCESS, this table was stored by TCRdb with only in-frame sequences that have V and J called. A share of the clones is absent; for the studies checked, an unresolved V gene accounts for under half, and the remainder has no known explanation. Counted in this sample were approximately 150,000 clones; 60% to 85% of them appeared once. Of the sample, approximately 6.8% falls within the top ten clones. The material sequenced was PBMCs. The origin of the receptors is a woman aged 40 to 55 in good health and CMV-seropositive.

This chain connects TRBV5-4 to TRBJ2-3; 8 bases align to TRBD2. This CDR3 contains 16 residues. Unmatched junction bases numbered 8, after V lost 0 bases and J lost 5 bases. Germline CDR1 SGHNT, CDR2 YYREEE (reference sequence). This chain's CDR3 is CASSLVGRGDRDTQYF. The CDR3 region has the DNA TGTGCCAGCAGCTTGGTTGGGCGGGGGGATAGAGATACGCAGTATTTT.

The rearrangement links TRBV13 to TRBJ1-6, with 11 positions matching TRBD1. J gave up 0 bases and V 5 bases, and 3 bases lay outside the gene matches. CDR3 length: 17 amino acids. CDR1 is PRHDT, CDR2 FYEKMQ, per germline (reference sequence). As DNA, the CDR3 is TGTGCCAGCAGCCCCGGGACAGGGGGCTCCTATAATTCACCCCTCCACTTT. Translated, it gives CASSPGTGGSYNSPLHF.

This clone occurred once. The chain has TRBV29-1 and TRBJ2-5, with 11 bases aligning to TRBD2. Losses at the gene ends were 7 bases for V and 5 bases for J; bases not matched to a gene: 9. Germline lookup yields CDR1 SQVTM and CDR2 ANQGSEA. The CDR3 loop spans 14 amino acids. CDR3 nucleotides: TGCAGCGCGTTCTGGGGACTAGCGGATGAGACCCAGTACTTC. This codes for CSAFWGLADETQYF.

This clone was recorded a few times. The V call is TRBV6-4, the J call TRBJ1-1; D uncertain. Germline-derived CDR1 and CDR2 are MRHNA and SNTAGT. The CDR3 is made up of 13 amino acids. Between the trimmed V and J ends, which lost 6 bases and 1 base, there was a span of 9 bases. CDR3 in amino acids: CASRKERNTEAFF. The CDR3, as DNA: TGTGCCAGCAGGAAAGAGAGGAACACTGAAGCTTTCTTT.

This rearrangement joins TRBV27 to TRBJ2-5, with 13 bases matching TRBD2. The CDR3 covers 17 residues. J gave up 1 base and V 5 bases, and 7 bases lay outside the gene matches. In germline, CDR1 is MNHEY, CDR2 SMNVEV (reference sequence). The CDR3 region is CASSNIGLAGAQETQYF. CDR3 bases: TGTGCCAGCAGTAATATAGGACTAGCGGGGGCCCAAGAGACCCAGTACTTC.

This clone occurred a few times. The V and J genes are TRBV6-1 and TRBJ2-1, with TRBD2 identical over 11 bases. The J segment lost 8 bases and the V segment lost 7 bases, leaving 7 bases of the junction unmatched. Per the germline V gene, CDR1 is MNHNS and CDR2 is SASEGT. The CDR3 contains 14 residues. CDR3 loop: CASTPGLADDEQFF. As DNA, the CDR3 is TGTGCCAGCACCCCGGGACTAGCGGACGATGAGCAGTTCTTC.

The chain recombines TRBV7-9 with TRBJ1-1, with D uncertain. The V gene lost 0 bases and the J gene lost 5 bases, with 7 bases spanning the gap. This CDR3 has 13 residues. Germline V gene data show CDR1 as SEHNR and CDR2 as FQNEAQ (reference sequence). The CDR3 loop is CASSLASVTEAFF. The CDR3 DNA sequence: TGTGCCAGCAGCTTAGCTTCGGTAACTGAAGCTTTCTTT.

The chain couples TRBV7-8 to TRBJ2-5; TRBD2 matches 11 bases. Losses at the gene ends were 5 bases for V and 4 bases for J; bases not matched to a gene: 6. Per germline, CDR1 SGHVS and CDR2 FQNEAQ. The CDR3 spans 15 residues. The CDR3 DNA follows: TGTGCCAGCAGCCCTCTAGCGGGGGGTCCAGAGACCCAGTACTTC. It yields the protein CASSPLAGGPETQYF.

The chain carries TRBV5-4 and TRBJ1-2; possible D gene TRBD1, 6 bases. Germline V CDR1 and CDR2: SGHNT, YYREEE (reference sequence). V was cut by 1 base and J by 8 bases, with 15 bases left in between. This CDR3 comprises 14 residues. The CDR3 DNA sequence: TGTGCCAGCAGCTTGTCGGGGGGGCGGCGCGGCTACACCTTC. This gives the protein CASSLSGGRRGYTF.

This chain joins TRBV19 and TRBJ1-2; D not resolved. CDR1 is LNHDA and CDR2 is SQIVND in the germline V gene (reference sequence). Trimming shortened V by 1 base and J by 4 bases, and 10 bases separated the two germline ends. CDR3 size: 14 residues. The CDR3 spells CASSIVGSGYGYTF. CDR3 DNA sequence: TGTGCCAGTAGTATAGTGGGGAGCGGCTATGGCTACACCTTC. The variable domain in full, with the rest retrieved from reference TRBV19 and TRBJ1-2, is DGGITQSPKYLFRKEGQNVTLSCEQNLNHDAMYWYRQDPGQGLRLIYYSQIVNDFQKGDIAEGYSVSREKKESFPLTVTSAQKNPTAFYLCASSIVGSGYGYTFGSGTRLTVV.

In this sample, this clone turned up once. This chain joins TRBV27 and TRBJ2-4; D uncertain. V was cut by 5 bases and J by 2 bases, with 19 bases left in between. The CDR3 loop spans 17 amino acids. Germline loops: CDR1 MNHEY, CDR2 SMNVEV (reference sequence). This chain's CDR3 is CASSPRRVYASKNIQYF. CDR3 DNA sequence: TGTGCCAGCAGTCCTCGACGGGTCTACGCGTCCAAAAACATTCAGTACTTC.

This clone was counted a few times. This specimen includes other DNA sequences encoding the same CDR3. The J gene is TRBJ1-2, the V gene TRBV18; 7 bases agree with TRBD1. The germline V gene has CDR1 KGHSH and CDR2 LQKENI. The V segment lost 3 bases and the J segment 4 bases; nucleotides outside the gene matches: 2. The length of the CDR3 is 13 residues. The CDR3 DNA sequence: TGTGCCAGCTCACCGGACAGGACCTATGGCTACACCTTC. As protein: CASSPDRTYGYTF.

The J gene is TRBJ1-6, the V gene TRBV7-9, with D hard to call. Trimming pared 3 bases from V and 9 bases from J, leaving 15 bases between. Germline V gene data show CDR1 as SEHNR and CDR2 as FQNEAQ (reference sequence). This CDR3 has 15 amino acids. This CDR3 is CASSFHSGSTSPLHF. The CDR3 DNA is TGTGCCAGCAGCTTCCACTCCGGGAGTACTTCACCCCTCCACTTT.

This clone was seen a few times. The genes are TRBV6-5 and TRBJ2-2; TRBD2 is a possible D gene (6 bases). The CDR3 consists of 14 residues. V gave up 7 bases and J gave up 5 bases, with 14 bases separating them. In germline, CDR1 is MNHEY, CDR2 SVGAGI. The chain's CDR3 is CASTGLFSTGELFF. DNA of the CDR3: TGTGCCAGCACAGGACTATTTTCGACCGGGGAGCTGTTTTTT.

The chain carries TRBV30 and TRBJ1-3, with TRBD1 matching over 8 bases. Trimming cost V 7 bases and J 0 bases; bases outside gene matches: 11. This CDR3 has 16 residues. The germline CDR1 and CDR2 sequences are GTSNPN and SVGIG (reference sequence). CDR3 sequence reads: CALSRDRTSSGNTIYF. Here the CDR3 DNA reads TGTGCCTTAAGCCGGGACAGGACCTCCTCTGGAAACACCATATATTTT.

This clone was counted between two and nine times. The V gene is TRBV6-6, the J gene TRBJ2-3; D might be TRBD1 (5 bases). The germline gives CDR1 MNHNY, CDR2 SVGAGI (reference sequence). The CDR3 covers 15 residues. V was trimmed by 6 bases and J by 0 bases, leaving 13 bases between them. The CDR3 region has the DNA TGTGCCAGCAGCCAGCAGGACACTAGCACAGATACGCAGTATTTT. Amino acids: CASSQQDTSTDTQYF.

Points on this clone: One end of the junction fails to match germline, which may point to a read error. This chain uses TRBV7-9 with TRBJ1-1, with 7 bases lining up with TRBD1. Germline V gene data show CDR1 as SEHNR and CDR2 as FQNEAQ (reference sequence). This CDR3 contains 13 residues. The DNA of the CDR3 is TGTTCCAGCAGCTTATTGGCAGGGGGTGAAGCTTTCTTT. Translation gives CSSSLLAGGEAFF.

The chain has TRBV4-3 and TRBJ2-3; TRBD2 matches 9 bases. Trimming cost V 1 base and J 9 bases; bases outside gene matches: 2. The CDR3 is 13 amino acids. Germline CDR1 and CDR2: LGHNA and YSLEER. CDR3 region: CASSQVAGGTQYF. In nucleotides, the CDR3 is TGCGCCAGCAGCCAAGTCGCGGGGGGGACGCAGTATTTT.

CDR3 region: CASGTASNQPQHF. The CDR3 DNA reads TGTGCAAGCGGGACAGCTTCCAATCAGCCCCAGCATTTT. J is TRBJ1-5 and V is TRBV6-1; 7 positions match TRBD1. CDR1 and CDR2 (germline): MNHNS, SASEGT. The CDR3 runs to 13 residues.

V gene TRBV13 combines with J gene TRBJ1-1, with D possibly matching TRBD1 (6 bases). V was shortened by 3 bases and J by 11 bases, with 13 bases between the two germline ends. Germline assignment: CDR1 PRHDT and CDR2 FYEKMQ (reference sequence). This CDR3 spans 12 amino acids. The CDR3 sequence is CASSFGRQEAFF. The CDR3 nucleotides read TGTGCCAGCAGCTTTGGTCGACAGGAGGCTTTCTTT.

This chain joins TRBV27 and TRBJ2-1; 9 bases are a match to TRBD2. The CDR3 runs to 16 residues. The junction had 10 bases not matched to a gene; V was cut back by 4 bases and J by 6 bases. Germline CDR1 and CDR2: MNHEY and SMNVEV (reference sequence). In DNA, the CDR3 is TGTGCCAGCAGTTCCGACGCTAGCGGGGTGAGCAATGAGCAGTTCTTC. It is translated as CASSSDASGVSNEQFF.